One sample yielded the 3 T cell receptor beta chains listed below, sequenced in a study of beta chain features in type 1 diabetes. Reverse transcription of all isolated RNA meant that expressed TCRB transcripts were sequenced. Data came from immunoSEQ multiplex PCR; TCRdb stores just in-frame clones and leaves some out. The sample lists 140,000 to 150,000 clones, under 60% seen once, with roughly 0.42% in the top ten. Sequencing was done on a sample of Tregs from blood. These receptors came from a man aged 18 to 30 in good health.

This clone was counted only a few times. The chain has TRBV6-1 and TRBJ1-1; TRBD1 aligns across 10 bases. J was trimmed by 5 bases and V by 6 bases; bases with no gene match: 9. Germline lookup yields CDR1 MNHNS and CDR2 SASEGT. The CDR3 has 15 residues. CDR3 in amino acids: CASSPTRTGGTEAFF. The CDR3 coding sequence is TGTGCCAGCAGCCCTACAAGGACAGGGGGAACTGAAGCTTTCTTT.

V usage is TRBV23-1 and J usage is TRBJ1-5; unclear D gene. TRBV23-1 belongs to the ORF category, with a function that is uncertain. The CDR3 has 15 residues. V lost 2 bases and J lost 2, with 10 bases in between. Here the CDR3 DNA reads TGCGCCAGCAGTCAAGAGCGACGAGGCAATCAGCCCCAGCATTTT. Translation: CASSQERRGNQPQHF.

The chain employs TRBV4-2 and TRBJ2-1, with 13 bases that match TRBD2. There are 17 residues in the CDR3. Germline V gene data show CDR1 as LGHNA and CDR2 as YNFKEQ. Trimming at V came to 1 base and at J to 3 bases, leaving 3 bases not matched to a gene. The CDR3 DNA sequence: TGTGCCAGCAGCCAAGCCGGACTAGCGGGGGTCTACAATGAGCAGTTCTTC. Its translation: CASSQAGLAGVYNEQFF.